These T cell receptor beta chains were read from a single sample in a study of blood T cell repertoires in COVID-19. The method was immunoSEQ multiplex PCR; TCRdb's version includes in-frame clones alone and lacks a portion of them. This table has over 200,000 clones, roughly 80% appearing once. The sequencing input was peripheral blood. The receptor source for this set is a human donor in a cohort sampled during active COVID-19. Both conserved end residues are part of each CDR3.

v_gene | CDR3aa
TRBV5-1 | CASSIRGYEQYF
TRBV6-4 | CASSDSAGSSYEQYF
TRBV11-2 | CASSPGFGERPYEQYF
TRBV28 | CASSLRVWKGHEQYF
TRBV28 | CASSLRTEAFF
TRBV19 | CASIGGTGGSPLHF
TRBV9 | CASSVGTSGTEQFF
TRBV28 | CASSRLAGGPNEQFF
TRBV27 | CASSRTGPYEQYF
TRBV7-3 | CASSLGGGPTYEQYF
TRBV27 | CASSEGDRTSNQPQHF
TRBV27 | CASERTGGNTGELFF
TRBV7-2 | CASSSPGTSVEQFF
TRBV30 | CAWSVGGPETQYF
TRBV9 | CASSVVGRGIDTQYF
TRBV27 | CASSLGDLGGETQYF
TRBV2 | CASWGDWNPDNEQFF
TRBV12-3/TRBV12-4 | CASSLEGLAFQFF
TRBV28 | CASSLTSGRDTQYF
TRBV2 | CASTLRGVGETQYF
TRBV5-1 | CASSPSPTSSPYEQYF
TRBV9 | CASSTTGERIQPQHF
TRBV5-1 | CASSLVTTGGGRREQYF
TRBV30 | CAWSVRIGGTGGYEQYF
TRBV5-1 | CASSLELAGYNEQFF
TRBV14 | CASSHRQDSSYEQYF
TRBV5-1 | CASSWRQGESTEAFF
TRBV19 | CASRLTGTTSSGANVLTF
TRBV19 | CASSRTGPNSPLHF
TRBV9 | CASSVGTSGSNEQFF
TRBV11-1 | CASSLETSGSSYEQYF
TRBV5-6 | CASSRPPAGARSYNEQFF
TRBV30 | CAWSVPRTSGTYEQYF
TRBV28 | CASSYLGDRDAFF
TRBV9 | CASSVGTASSTDTQYF
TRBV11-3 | CASSSGRDRRNTEAFF
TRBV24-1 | CATSDSTTGDYGYTF
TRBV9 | CASSVSGGAAGETQYF
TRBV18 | CASSPRTSGGNEQFF
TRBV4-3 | CASSQERGQAINTIYF
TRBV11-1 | CASSQQTGNNSPLHF
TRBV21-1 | CASSESPGSHYEQYF
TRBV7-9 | CASSPGQFPSYGYTF
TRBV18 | CASSPDRDSSYEQYF
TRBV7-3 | CASSFPGLAGSSYEQYF
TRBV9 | CASSPRTSGRVNEQFF
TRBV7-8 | CASSFRQGAINQPQHF
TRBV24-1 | CATSDKSGKVYEQYF
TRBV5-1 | CASIPLRAYNEQFF
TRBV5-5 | CASSLADRGFANYGYTF
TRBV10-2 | CASRGLATDTQYF
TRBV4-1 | CASRPGTAVSYEQYF
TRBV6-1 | CASSEGYGFSYEQYF
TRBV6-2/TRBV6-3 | CASSYSSGRVTGELFF